One and the same sample provided the 2 T cell receptor beta chains below, sequenced in a study of CD8 T cells in ankylosing spondylitis (dated by TCRdb to 2015 to 2018). Paper-wide results and their limitations: Blood from ankylosing spondylitis patients appeared to be characterized by a TCR beta motif composed of eight highly homologous amino acid variants.

The method behind the library was 5' RACE. TCRdb names Illumina HiSeq 2500 as the instrument used. TCRdb trimmed public reads at Q25 via fastp, called clones via MiXCR and kept in-frame beta chains. For every CDR3 protein sequence, its rows merge into one entry that carries the most common genes and DNA. The sample table contains roughly 90,000 distinct CDR3 sequences; only one count was recorded for approximately 8.9% of them. The ten largest clones add up to roughly 29% of the sample. These receptors' antigens are unknown. The sequenced sample consisted of blood, either unsorted or a sorted T cell fraction (not recorded which). These receptors were obtained from a male donor with ankylosing spondylitis.

This clonotype showed up many times. In nucleotides, the CDR3 is TGTGCCAGCTCAGCGGGAGGAGAGGCAGATACGCAGTATTTT. Its translation: CASSAGGEADTQYF. The V and J genes are TRBV6-1 and TRBJ2-3, with 9 bases that match TRBD2. This CDR3 comprises 14 residues. The V gene's germline CDR1 is MNHNS and CDR2 SASEGT. V lost 8 bases, J lost 4 bases, and 7 bases stayed unmatched.

The chain employs TRBV20-1 and TRBJ2-1; D gene uncertain. V lost 2 bases and J lost 10, with 18 bases in between. Germline V gene sequence: CDR1 DFQATT, CDR2 SNEGSKA (reference sequence). The length of the CDR3 is 14 residues. The DNA for the CDR3 is TGCAGTGCTAGATCCTCGGACCTATCCGACGAGCAGTTCTTC. Translation: CSARSSDLSDEQFF.